Listed below are T cell receptor beta chains from one sample, sequenced in a study of cytomegalovirus exposure and HLA in healthy donors. Using immunoSEQ multiplex PCR, the repertoire was profiled, and TCRdb retains in-frame clones only, with some absent. The sample includes over 150,000 clones, about four fifths of them seen just once. The specimen sequenced was PBMCs. The receptors originated from a boy between 2 and 10 years old in good health and CMV-seronegative. Each CDR3 is given with its conserved first and last residue. Each record gives: V gene, J gene, D gene, clone size, CDR3 DNA, CDR3 protein. D genes are given only for firm matches. Part of the rows lack a size; the others show once, few, many or a class for expanded clones.

TRBV27	TRBJ2-2	-	-	TGTGCCAGCAGGACAGTTTACACCGGGGAGCTGTTTTTT	CASRTVYTGELFF
TRBV21-1	TRBJ2-1	-	-	TGTGCCAGCAGCCCGGAGAGGGGGGAGGAGGGAGGGAATGAGCAGTTCTTC	CASSPERGEEGGNEQFF
TRBV12-1	TRBJ2-7	-	-	TGTGCCAGCAGCGATTTCGACAGGGGATTCTACGAGCAGTACTTC	CASSDFDRGFYEQYF
TRBV13	TRBJ2-2	TRBD1	-	TGTGCCAGCAGCCGGACAGGGAACACCGGGGAGCTGTTTTTT	CASSRTGNTGELFF
TRBV7-9	TRBJ1-1	-	-	TGTGCCAGCAGCTTAGAGGGAGGGGTGTGGGGAACTGAAGCTTTCTTT	CASSLEGGVWGTEAFF
TRBV2	TRBJ1-1	-	once	TGTGCCAGCAGCCCGGAGATGAACACTGAAGCTTTCTTT	CASSPEMNTEAFF
TRBV9	TRBJ2-5	-	-	TGTGCCAGCAGCGTACTAGCTGGGGTAGGGGAGACCCAGTACTTC	CASSVLAGVGETQYF
TRBV9	TRBJ2-7	TRBD1	-	TGTGCCAGCAGCGCTTCCCGGACAGGGGGCTTTTACGAGCAGTACTTC	CASSASRTGGFYEQYF
TRBV15	TRBJ2-3	-	-	TGTGCCACCAGCAGAGCGGACTCCTACACAGATACGCAGTATTTT	CATSRADSYTDTQYF
TRBV5-8	TRBJ2-7	-	once	TGTGCCAGCAGAGCCGGGGTCTACAGCTCCTACGAGCAGTACTTC	CASRAGVYSSYEQYF
TRBV27	TRBJ1-1	TRBD1	once	TGTGCCAGCAATTCTAGGACAGGGAACACTGAAGCTTTCTTT	CASNSRTGNTEAFF
TRBV6-4	TRBJ1-1	-	once	TGTGCCAGCAAACCGGCTGAAGCTTTCTTT	CASKPAEAFF
TRBV7-2	TRBJ2-7	TRBD2	-	TGTGCCAGCAGCTTGGGACTAGCACCCTACGAGCAGTACTTC	CASSLGLAPYEQYF
TRBV9	TRBJ2-1	TRBD2	-	TGTGCCAGCAGCGTCAGGACTAGCGGGGTGGTCTACAATGAGCAGTTCTTC	CASSVRTSGVVYNEQFF
TRBV6-5	TRBJ2-3	TRBD2	few	TGTGCCAGCAGTTACTCGATCCTAGCGGCAGATACGCAGTATTTT	CASSYSILAADTQYF
TRBV7-9	TRBJ2-1	TRBD2	few	TGTGCCAGCAGCTTAGTTCTAGCGGGGGGCGGTGAGCAGTTCTTC	CASSLVLAGGGEQFF
TRBV9	TRBJ2-3	TRBD2	few	TGTGCCAGCAGCCCGATGGTGGTGGGCGGGGGGACAGATACGCAGTATTTT	CASSPMVVGGGTDTQYF
TRBV18	TRBJ2-1	-	-	TGTGCCAGCTCACCAGGTAGTTACAATGAGCAGTTCTTC	CASSPGSYNEQFF
TRBV4-2	TRBJ2-5	-	-	TGTGCCAGCAGCCCCCCGGACAGCCAAGAGACCCAGTACTTC	CASSPPDSQETQYF
TRBV10-3	TRBJ2-1	TRBD1	-	TGTGCCATCAGTGTCCATGCGGACAGGGGGGACAATGAGCAGTTCTTC	CAISVHADRGDNEQFF
TRBV6-1	TRBJ1-1	TRBD1	-	TGTGCCAGCAGTCTACAACAGGGGGCTGAAGCTTTCTTT	CASSLQQGAEAFF
TRBV30	TRBJ1-5	-	-	TGTGCCTGGAGATTAAGTCAGGGCAGTCAGCCCCAGCATTTT	CAWRLSQGSQPQHF
TRBV7-2	TRBJ2-7	TRBD2	once	TGTGCCAGCAGCTTTGGAGTAGCGGGGGCCTCTCATTCCTACGAGCAGTACTTC	CASSFGVAGASHSYEQYF
TRBV2	TRBJ2-7	-	-	TGTGCCAGCTCGTATTGGGCAGATTACGAGCAGTACTTC	CASSYWADYEQYF
TRBV9	TRBJ1-6	-	-	TGTGCCAGCAGCGTAGCTAGCTCCTATAATTCACCCCTCCACTTT	CASSVASSYNSPLHF
TRBV9	TRBJ2-5	TRBD1	-	TGTGCCAGCAGCGCCGAGGAAGGACAGGGTAGGAAGACCCAGTACTTC	CASSAEEGQGRKTQYF
TRBV5-4	TRBJ1-5	-	few	TGTGCCAGCCCCCCCGGGAATGGCAATCAGCCCCAGCATTTT	CASPPGNGNQPQHF
TRBV15	TRBJ1-1	TRBD1	-	TGTGCCACCAGCAGGGGAGGACAGGGGGGAGAGAACACTGAAGCTTTCTTT	CATSRGGQGGENTEAFF
TRBV2	TRBJ2-5	TRBD1	-	TGTGCCAGCAGTGAAGCGCCTCGAAGGGGGCGAGAGACCCAGTACTTC	CASSEAPRRGRETQYF
TRBV5-4	TRBJ2-1	TRBD1	-	TGTGCCAGCAGCCTCGGACAGGGTCGGCTCTTC	CASSLGQGRLF
TRBV4-3	TRBJ1-2	TRBD1	-	TGCGCCAGCAGCCCCGGACAGGGTTCTAACTATGGCTACACCTTC	CASSPGQGSNYGYTF
TRBV7-9	TRBJ1-1	TRBD1	-	TGTGCCAGCAGGCCGCGGGACAGGGCGAGAGGGGCTGAAGCTTTCTTT	CASRPRDRARGAEAFF
TRBV19	TRBJ2-1	TRBD2	-	TGTGCCAGTAGTCCCACCATTTCTAGCGGTACCTTAAATGAGCAGTTCTTC	CASSPTISSGTLNEQFF
TRBV4-2	TRBJ2-5	TRBD2	-	TGTGCCAGCAGCCAAGCTTGGACTAGCGGTCAAGAGACCCAGTACTTC	CASSQAWTSGQETQYF
TRBV6-1	TRBJ1-6	-	few	TGTGCCACACAGGACCTCTATAATTCACCCCTCCACTTT	CATQDLYNSPLHF